This TCR beta chain was captured by sequencing in a study of early T cells in non-severe SARS-CoV-2 infection. MiXCR, applied by TCRdb to the 5' RACE reads, yields one record per CDR3 protein. The profile covers 70,000 or so distinct CDR3 sequences, with about 9.5% appearing a single time and about 7.1% taken by the ten largest. This CDR3 region has 14 residues. V gave up 5 bases and J gave up 9 bases, with 17 bases separating them. Per germline, CDR1 SGHTA and CDR2 FQGNSA. This clonotype was detected only a few times. This clonotype originated in an adult who was a healthcare worker with PCR-confirmed SARS-CoV-2 infection or an uninfected control (not recorded which). The chain combines TRBV7-2 with TRBJ2-1; D possibly corresponds to TRBD1 (6 bases). The input for sequencing was whole blood, taken at baseline. The CDR3 region has the DNA TGTGCCAGCAGCCCCGAGTGGGGGCAGGGTGAGCAGTTCTTC. Translation: CASSPEWGQGEQFF.